What follows is one T cell receptor beta chain and its context. The record originates from a study of blood T cell repertoires in COVID-19. TCRdb's copy holds only in-frame clones and misses some; the assay was immunoSEQ multiplex PCR. Of roughly 150,000 clones in the sample, about four fifths are singletons; the top ten hold 15% to 20%. The CDR3 covers 17 residues. V shed 6 bases and J shed 2 bases, with 22 bases lying between them. Germline V gene data show CDR1 as MDHEN and CDR2 as SYDVKM. Participants came from about two dozen US areas, aged roughly 18 to 89 years. The receptor was isolated from a man in his sixties who had recovered from COVID-19. Sequenced sample: PBMCs or T cells enriched from blood (not recorded which). The rearrangement links TRBV28 to TRBJ1-1, with D tentatively TRBD1 (6 bases). The CDR3: CASSRSGGWERNTEAFF. The CDR3, as DNA: TGTGCCAGCAGCCGATCGGGGGGCTGGGAAAGAAACACTGAAGCTTTCTTT.